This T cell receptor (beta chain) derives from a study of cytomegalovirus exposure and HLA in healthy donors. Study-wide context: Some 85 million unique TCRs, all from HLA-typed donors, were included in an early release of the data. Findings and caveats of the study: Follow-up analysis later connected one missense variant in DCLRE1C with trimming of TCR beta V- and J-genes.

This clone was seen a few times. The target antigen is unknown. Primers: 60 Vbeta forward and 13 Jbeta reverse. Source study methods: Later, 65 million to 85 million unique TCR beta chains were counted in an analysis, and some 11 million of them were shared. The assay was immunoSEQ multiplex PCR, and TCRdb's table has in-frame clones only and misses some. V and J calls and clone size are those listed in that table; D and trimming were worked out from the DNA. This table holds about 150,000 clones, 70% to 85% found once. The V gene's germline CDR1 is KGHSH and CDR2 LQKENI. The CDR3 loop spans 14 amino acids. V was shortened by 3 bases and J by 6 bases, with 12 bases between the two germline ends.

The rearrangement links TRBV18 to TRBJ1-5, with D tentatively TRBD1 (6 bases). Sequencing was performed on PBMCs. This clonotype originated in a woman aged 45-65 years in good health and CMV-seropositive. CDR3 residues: CASSPTGQGQPQHF. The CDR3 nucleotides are TGTGCCAGCTCACCGACAGGTCAGGGTCAGCCCCAGCATTTT.